These 16 T cell receptor beta chains were sequenced from one sample in a study of T cell changes during pregnancy in multiple sclerosis. Here immunoSEQ multiplex PCR was the method, and the copy in TCRdb shows in-frame clones only, minus some. The sample lists roughly 70,000 clones; 85% to 95% were seen once. Material: peripheral blood, obtained in the third trimester of pregnancy. The receptors were sampled from a female donor with multiple sclerosis, enrolled in a pregnancy study.

V usage is TRBV6-4 and J usage is TRBJ2-1, with D possibly being TRBD2 (6 bases). The CDR3 runs 15 residues. CDR1 and CDR2 from the germline V gene are MRHNA and SNTAGT. With 2 bases removed from V and 4 bases from J, the gap between germline ends came to 12 bases. The CDR3 spells CASSDPAGGYNEQFF. The CDR3 region has the DNA TGTGCCAGCAGTGACCCAGCGGGCGGGTACAATGAGCAGTTCTTC.

This sequence joins TRBV21-1 and TRBJ2-7; the table's D call TRBD1 went unverified against the DNA. TRBV21-1 is a pseudogene locus. The CDR3 consists of 19 residues. DNA of the CDR3: TGTGCCAGCAGCTCTCTCCCATCCTCAGCACAGGGCCTATTCTACGAGCAGTACTTC. Translating gives CASSSLPSSAQGLFYEQYF.

The rearrangement uses TRBV7-9 and TRBJ1-1, with 10 bases fitting TRBD1. After removal of 5 bases from V and 4 bases from J, the junction contained 4 bases not matched to a gene. The CDR3 is 14 residues long. CDR1 SEHNR and CDR2 FQNEAQ come from the germline V gene (reference sequence). Written as DNA, the CDR3 is TGTGCCAGCAGCCCGGACAGGGGGATCACTGAAGCTTTCTTT. It is translated as CASSPDRGITEAFF.

The chain employs TRBV5-6 and TRBJ2-7, with 7 positions matching TRBD2. The CDR3 runs to 17 residues. Trimming at V came to 3 bases and at J to 6 bases, leaving 18 bases not matched to a gene. The germline gives CDR1 SGHDT, CDR2 YYEEEE. CDR3 in amino acids: CASSWGLAGVSGGEQYF. The CDR3, as DNA: TGTGCCAGCAGCTGGGGGTTGGCGGGAGTTTCTGGGGGCGAGCAGTACTTC.

The chain joins TRBV10-1 to TRBJ2-1; maybe TRBD2 (5 bases). Germline CDR1 and CDR2: WNHNN and SYGVQD (reference sequence). This CDR3 is 16 amino acids long. V dropped 0 bases and J dropped 0 bases, with 9 bases sitting between them. The CDR3 region has the DNA TGCGCCAGCAGTGAGTCAACGGGGAGCTCCTACAATGAGCAGTTCTTC. This translates into CASSESTGSSYNEQFF.

The chain combines TRBV7-3 with TRBJ1-1; D is unresolved. The length of the CDR3 is 15 residues. V lost 0 bases, J lost 1 base, and 9 bases lay in between. The germline CDR1 and CDR2 sequences are SGHTA and FQGTGA. This CDR3 reads CASSLTGNTNTEAFF. DNA for the CDR3: TGTGCCAGCAGCTTAACGGGCAACACGAACACTGAAGCTTTCTTT.

V usage is TRBV4-3 and J usage is TRBJ2-1; no definite D call. Trimming pared 0 bases from V and 4 bases from J, leaving 7 bases between. Germline assignment: CDR1 LGHNA and CDR2 YSLEER. This CDR3 contains 14 residues. CDR3 in amino acids: CASSQDSTYNEQFF. In DNA form, the CDR3 reads TGCGCCAGCAGCCAAGATTCTACTTACAATGAGCAGTTCTTC.

The genes are TRBV2 and TRBJ2-1; 10 bases line up with TRBD2. The CDR3 loop spans 13 amino acids. V shed 6 bases, J shed 7 bases, and the junction held 3 bases outside the gene matches. Germline CDR1 reads SNHLY; CDR2 reads FYNNEI. CDR3 coding DNA: TGTGCCAGCAGGGCTAGCGGGAGTAATGAGCAGTTCTTC. As protein: CASRASGSNEQFF. Full variable domain (outside the CDR3, taken from reference TRBV2 and TRBJ2-1): EPEVTQTPSHQVTQMGQEVILRCVPISNHLYFYWYRQILGQKVEFLVSFYNNEISEKSEIFDDQFSVERPDGSNFTLKIRSTKLEDSAMYFCASRASGSNEQFFGPGTRLTVL.

This rearrangement joins TRBV29-1 to TRBJ1-4, with a weak D call TRBD1 (6 bases). This CDR3 comprises 14 residues. V gave up 5 bases and J gave up 8 bases, with 18 bases separating them. CDR1 SQVTM and CDR2 ANQGSEA come from the germline V gene. The DNA of the CDR3 is TGCAGCGTTCGCCGGGGGGGGCCCGGAGAAAAACTGTTTTTT. Its translation: CSVRRGGPGEKLFF.

This sequence joins TRBV6-6 and TRBJ2-7; D unresolved. The V gene's germline CDR1 is MNHNY and CDR2 SVGAGI (reference sequence). This CDR3 spans 14 amino acids. In DNA, the CDR3 is TGTGCTCATTCGCCCCCGCAGGCATTAACCGAGCAGTACTTC. Residues: CAHSPPQALTEQYF.

V is TRBV11-2 and J is TRBJ2-5; the D gene is possibly TRBD1 (5 bases). The tail of the sequence fits TRBJ2-7 better, so the J call may be wrong. From germline, CDR1 is SGHAT and CDR2 FQNNGV. The CDR3 totals 14 residues. CDR3 sequence reads: CASSLQGFFYEQYF. CDR3 nucleotide sequence: TGTGCCAGCAGCTTACAGGGATTTTTCTACGAGCAGTACTTC.

The chain carries TRBV15 and TRBJ1-2; D perhaps matches TRBD1 (6 bases). Between the trimmed V and J ends, which lost 4 bases and 8 bases, there was a span of 17 bases. CDR1 and CDR2 from the germline V gene are LNHNV and YYDKDF (reference sequence). This CDR3 is built from 14 residues. The CDR3 is CATSTGERRGGYTF. The DNA for the CDR3 is TGTGCCACCAGCACAGGGGAGAGAAGAGGAGGCTACACCTTC.

This chain links TRBV10-2 with TRBJ2-1; 10 bases align to TRBD2. The length of the CDR3 is 14 residues. Germline CDR1 and CDR2: WSHSY and SAAADI. Trimming cost V 6 bases and J 7 bases; bases outside gene matches: 6. This CDR3 reads CASRLAGHGNEQFF. The CDR3 region has the DNA TGCGCCAGCAGACTAGCGGGGCATGGAAATGAGCAGTTCTTC.

V gene TRBV6-1 combines with J gene TRBJ2-3; D unclear. The V and J ends lost 2 bases and 1 base respectively, with 10 bases between them. The germline V gene encodes CDR1 MNHNS and CDR2 SASEGT. The CDR3 sequence is 15 residues long. This CDR3 is CASSEPGTGTDTQYF. DNA for the CDR3: TGTGCCAGCAGTGAACCGGGTACGGGCACAGATACGCAGTATTTT.

V is TRBV11-2 and J is TRBJ2-1, with TRBD2 matching over 11 bases. V was clipped by 0 bases and J by 9 bases; unmatched bases: 10. Germline assignment: CDR1 SGHAT and CDR2 FQNNGV. The CDR3 has 17 amino acids. This CDR3 reads CASSLEAGASGRSEQFF. CDR3 nucleotides: TGTGCCAGCAGCTTAGAGGCAGGGGCTAGCGGGAGGTCTGAGCAGTTCTTC.

The gene calls are TRBV5-1 and TRBJ2-6; D unclear. This CDR3 spans 15 amino acids. Per the germline V gene, CDR1 is SGHRS and CDR2 is YFSETQ. Trimming pared 4 bases from V and 0 bases from J, leaving 8 bases between. CDR3 nucleotides: TGCGCCAGCAGCGAGGTCGACTCTGGGGCCAACGTCCTGACTTTC. It translates to CASSEVDSGANVLTF.